The 7 T cell receptor beta chains given below trace back to one sample, sequenced in a study of T cell responses to AZD1222 COVID-19 vaccine. The method was immunoSEQ multiplex PCR; TCRdb's version includes in-frame clones alone and lacks a portion of them. The data hold more than 60,000 clones, with roughly 84% observed a single time. This specimen consisted of peripheral blood, obtained on day 0 of AZD1222 vaccination. These TCRs come from an adult in good health.

The chain has TRBV7-9 and TRBJ1-2; TRBD1 matches at 12 bases. The CDR3 loop spans 19 amino acids. With V trimmed by 5 bases and J by 6 bases, 19 bases remained unmatched. CDR1 and CDR2 from the germline V gene are SEHNR and FQNEAQ (reference sequence). Here the CDR3 DNA reads TGTGCCAGCAGCCCCACCCGGCTAACCGGGACAGGGGGCGGCAATGGCTACACCTTC. It specifies CASSPTRLTGTGGGNGYTF.

The V call is TRBV5-4, the J call TRBJ2-3, with TRBD2 identical over 8 bases. Unmatched junction bases numbered 6, after V lost 0 bases and J lost 3 bases. CDR1 SGHNT and CDR2 YYREEE come from the germline V gene (reference sequence). The CDR3 sequence is 16 residues long. The CDR3 sequence is CASSLAGVAGTDTQYF. DNA for the CDR3: TGTGCCAGCAGCTTGGCTGGGGTAGCGGGAACAGATACGCAGTATTTT.

J is TRBJ1-2 and V is TRBV4-2; D call uncertain. The CDR3 totals 15 residues. CDR1 is LGHNA, CDR2 YNFKEQ, per germline. V dropped 3 bases and J dropped 4 bases, with 15 bases sitting between them. The CDR3 bases are TGTGCCAGCAGCCAGGAGGTAGGGCGGGTCTATGGCTACACCTTC. Translating it yields CASSQEVGRVYGYTF.

This clone was observed a handful of times. V and J are TRBV6-2 or TRBV6-3 and TRBJ1-2; D is uncertain. The CDR3 has 16 amino acids. Trimming stripped 5 bases from V and 4 bases from J, with 20 bases between. Looked up from germline, CDR1 is MNHEY and CDR2 is SVGEGT. The CDR3 is CASSAVSLRPLYGYTF. CDR3 nucleotides: TGTGCCAGCAGTGCGGTGAGTTTACGCCCTCTCTATGGCTACACCTTC.

Only a few counts were recorded for this clone. This chain connects TRBV18 to TRBJ2-1, with a weak D call TRBD1 (7 bases). This CDR3 comprises 13 residues. CDR1 and CDR2 from the germline V gene are KGHSH and LQKENI. Trimming stripped 1 base from V and 10 bases from J, with 11 bases between. The DNA of the CDR3 is TGTGCCAGCTCACCACAGGAGGGGGCGGAGCAGTTCTTC. Protein product: CASSPQEGAEQFF.

A few counts support this clone. This rearrangement joins TRBV29-1 to TRBJ1-1; D gene uncertain. The CDR3 sequence is 14 residues long. The V gene lost 5 bases and the J gene lost 0 bases, with 13 bases spanning the gap. Germline-derived CDR1 and CDR2 are SQVTM and ANQGSEA. The CDR3 protein is CSVPGITMNTEAFF. The CDR3 DNA reads TGCAGCGTTCCGGGAATAACGATGAACACTGAAGCTTTCTTT.

This chain joins TRBV6-6 and TRBJ1-4; possible D gene TRBD1, 6 bases. The CDR3 runs 15 residues. The germline CDR1 and CDR2 sequences are MNHNY and SVGAGI (reference sequence). V was cut by 2 bases and J by 7 bases, with 14 bases left in between. CDR3 nucleotides: TGTGCCAGCAGTTACCCCAGGGGCGCCGGTGAAAAACTGTTTTTT. This sequence encodes CASSYPRGAGEKLFF.